This T cell receptor beta chain was observed in a study of blood T cell repertoires in COVID-19. Study context: T cells, B-cell-depleted T cells, or PBMCs supplied cDNA or gDNA.

The assay was immunoSEQ multiplex PCR, and TCRdb's table has in-frame clones only and misses some. The sample shows approximately 140,000 clones, around 81% of them seen only once. Germline CDR1 reads MDHEN; CDR2 reads SYDVKM. CDR3 size: 15 residues. V was trimmed by 8 bases and J by 3 bases, leaving 19 bases between them. The V and J genes are TRBV28 and TRBJ1-1; D is ambiguous. The source is a woman between 35 and 50 years old with active or convalescent COVID-19. The sequencing sample was made of peripheral blood. CDR3 nucleotide sequence: TGTGCCAGCCCACATTCCGGGGTAGCGGACACTGAAGCTTTCTTT. Protein: CASPHSGVADTEAFF.